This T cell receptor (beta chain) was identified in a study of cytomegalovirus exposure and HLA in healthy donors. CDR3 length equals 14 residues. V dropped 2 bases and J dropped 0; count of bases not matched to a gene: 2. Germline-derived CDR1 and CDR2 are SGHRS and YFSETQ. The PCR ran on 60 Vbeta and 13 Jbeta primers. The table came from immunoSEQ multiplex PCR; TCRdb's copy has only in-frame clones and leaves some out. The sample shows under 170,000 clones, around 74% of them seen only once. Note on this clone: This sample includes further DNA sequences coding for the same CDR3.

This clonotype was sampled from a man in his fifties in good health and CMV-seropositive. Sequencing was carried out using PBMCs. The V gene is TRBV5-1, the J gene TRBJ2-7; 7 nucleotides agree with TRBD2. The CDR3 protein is CASSLGGSSYEQYF. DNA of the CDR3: TGCGCCAGCAGCTTAGGCGGGAGCTCCTACGAGCAGTACTTC.